This T cell receptor beta chain was documented in a study of CD8 T cell repertoires and HIV-1 epitope variants. Germline V CDR1 and CDR2: SGHRS, YFSETQ. V lost 3 bases to trimming and J lost 7 bases, with 8 bases between them. This CDR3 is built from 11 residues. With respect to this clone: Its antigen is not identified.

The table came from immunoSEQ multiplex PCR; TCRdb's copy has only in-frame clones and leaves some out. Of some 5,100 clones detected, under 70% appear once; the ten largest clones hold more than 35%. Sequences were obtained from cultured CD8+ T cells derived from PBMCs. The sequence derives from a male donor with HIV. The V call is TRBV5-1, the J call TRBJ2-7, with a tentative D call TRBD1 (6 bases). This CDR3 is CASSSTGEQYF. The CDR3 nucleotides are TGCGCCAGCAGCTCCACAGGGGAGCAGTACTTC.